These 5 T cell receptor beta chains share one sample of origin, sequenced in a study of regulatory T cells in long-lasting Graves disease. iRepertoire HTBI primers and Arm-PCR of CDR3 regions built TCR beta libraries. TCRdb reanalysed the multiplex PCR reads using MiXCR and keeps one entry per CDR3 protein. Counted here are hundreds of thousands of distinct CDR3 sequences, roughly 15% occurring once; the ten biggest clones make up around 19%. Specified time point: newly diagnosed GD, antithyroid drugs for less than 3 months. Extracted RNA from PBMCs served as the source of the TCR library. These data also featured in a second study, about T cells in Graves' hyperthyroidism and ophthalmopathy.

The sample in question was peripheral blood mononuclear cells (PBMCs), obtained at new diagnosis, from a patient treated with antithyroid drugs. The source of these receptors is a woman under 40 with Graves disease.

The CDR3, as DNA: TGTGCCAGCAGCTTGCGCGGGGCCAACGTCCTGACTTTC. Its protein product is CASSLRGANVLTF. The chain combines TRBV5-5 with TRBJ2-6; no firm D call. V lost 1 base, J lost 4 bases, and 3 bases lay in between. CDR1 is SGHKS and CDR2 is YYEKEE in the germline V gene (reference sequence). The CDR3 contains 13 residues.

J is TRBJ1-5 and V is TRBV28; D may be TRBD1 (6 bases). The V end was cut by 3 bases, the J end by 0 bases, with 18 bases between. The CDR3 contains 18 residues. Looked up from germline, CDR1 is MDHEN and CDR2 is SYDVKM. This chain's CDR3 is CASSFPTTGSISNQPQHF. CDR3 coding DNA: TGTGCCAGCAGTTTCCCTACCACAGGGAGTATTAGCAATCAGCCCCAGCATTTT. Using reference TRBV28 and TRBJ1-5 for the parts outside the CDR3, the full variable domain is DVKVTQSSRYLVKRTGEKVFLECVQDMDHENMFWYRQDPGLGLRLIYFSYDVKMKEKGDIPEGYSVSREKKERFSLILESASTNQTSMYLCASSFPTTGSISNQPQHFGDGTRLSIL.

This clonotype turned up a few times. The chain carries TRBV7-9 and TRBJ2-5; tentatively, D is TRBD2 (5 bases). The CDR3 extends over 14 amino acids. V lost 0 bases and J lost 5, with 10 bases in between. Germline lookup yields CDR1 SEHNR and CDR2 FQNEAQ (reference sequence). DNA for the CDR3: TGTGCCAGCAGCTTAGCCGGACTGTGGGAGACCCAGTACTTC. This codes for CASSLAGLWETQYF.

The gene calls are TRBV5-1 and TRBJ2-5; 12 bases match TRBD1. The V gene end was trimmed by 4 bases and the J gene end by 5 bases; junction bases not matched to a gene: 6. CDR1 and CDR2 from the germline V gene are SGHRS and YFSETQ. The length of the CDR3 is 15 residues. This CDR3 is CASSVGTGGKETQYF. The DNA of the CDR3 is TGCGCCAGCAGCGTAGGGACAGGGGGCAAGGAGACCCAGTACTTC.

The chain has TRBV6-2 or TRBV6-3 and TRBJ2-5; D is unclear. Per germline, CDR1 MNHEY and CDR2 SVGEGT. The CDR3 length is 12 residues. V gave up 5 bases and J gave up 7 bases, with 11 bases separating them. This CDR3 reads CASSITPRTQYF. Written as DNA, the CDR3 is TGTGCCAGCAGTATAACCCCCCGGACCCAGTACTTC.